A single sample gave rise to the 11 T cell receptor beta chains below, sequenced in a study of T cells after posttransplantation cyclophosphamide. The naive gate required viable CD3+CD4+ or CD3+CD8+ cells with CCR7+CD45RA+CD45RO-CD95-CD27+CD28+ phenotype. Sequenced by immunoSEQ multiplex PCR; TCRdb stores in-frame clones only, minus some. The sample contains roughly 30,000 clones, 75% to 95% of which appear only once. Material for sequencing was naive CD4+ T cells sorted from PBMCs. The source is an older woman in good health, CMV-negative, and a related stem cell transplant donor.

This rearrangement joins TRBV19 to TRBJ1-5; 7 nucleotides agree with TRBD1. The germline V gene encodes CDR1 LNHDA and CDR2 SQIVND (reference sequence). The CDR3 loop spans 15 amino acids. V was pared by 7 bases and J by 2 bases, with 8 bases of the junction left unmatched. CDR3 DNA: TGTGCCAGTACCGAGACAGGGCCGGGCAATCAGCCCCAGCATTTT. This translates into CASTETGPGNQPQHF. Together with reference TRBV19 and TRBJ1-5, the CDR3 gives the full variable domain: DGGITQSPKYLFRKEGQNVTLSCEQNLNHDAMYWYRQDPGQGLRLIYYSQIVNDFQKGDIAEGYSVSREKKESFPLTVTSAQKNPTAFYLCASTETGPGNQPQHFGDGTRLSIL.

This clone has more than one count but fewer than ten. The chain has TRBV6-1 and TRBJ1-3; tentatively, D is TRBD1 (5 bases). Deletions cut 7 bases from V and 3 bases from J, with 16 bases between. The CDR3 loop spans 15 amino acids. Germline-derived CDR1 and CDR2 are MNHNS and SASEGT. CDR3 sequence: CASNLQGGRGNTIYF. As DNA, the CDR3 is TGTGCCAGCAACCTTCAGGGAGGTCGTGGAAACACCATATATTTT.

CDR3 nucleotides: TGTGCCAGCAGTTACCTAGGGGACAAAAACATTCAGTACTTC. Encoded protein: CASSYLGDKNIQYF. The gene calls are TRBV6-6 and TRBJ2-4; tentatively, D is TRBD1 (5 bases). CDR3 length: 14 residues. From germline, CDR1 is MNHNY and CDR2 SVGAGI (reference sequence). The V end was cut by 2 bases, the J end by 3 bases, with 8 bases between.

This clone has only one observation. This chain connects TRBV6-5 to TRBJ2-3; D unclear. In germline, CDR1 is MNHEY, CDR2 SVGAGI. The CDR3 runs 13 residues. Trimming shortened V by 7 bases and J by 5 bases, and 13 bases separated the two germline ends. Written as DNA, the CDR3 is TGTGCCAGCAAAAAAACAGCACAAGATACGCAGTATTTT. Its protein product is CASKKTAQDTQYF.

For the CDR3, the DNA is TGTGCCATCGGACAGGGGCCCGATACGCAGTATTTT. It translates to CAIGQGPDTQYF. The gene calls are TRBV10-3 and TRBJ2-3; 9 nucleotides agree with TRBD1. The germline V gene encodes CDR1 ENHRY and CDR2 SYGVKD. This CDR3 is built from 12 residues. V lost 8 bases, J lost 6 bases, and 3 bases stayed unmatched.

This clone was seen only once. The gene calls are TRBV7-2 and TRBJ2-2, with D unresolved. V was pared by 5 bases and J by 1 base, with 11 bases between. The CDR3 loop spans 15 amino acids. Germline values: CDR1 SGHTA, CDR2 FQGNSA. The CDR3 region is CASSLLSGNTGELFF. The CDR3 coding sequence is TGTGCCAGCAGCCTACTCTCGGGGAACACCGGGGAGCTGTTTTTT. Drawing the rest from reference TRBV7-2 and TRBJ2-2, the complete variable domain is GAGVSQSPSNKVTEKGKDVELRCDPISGHTALYWYRQSLGQGLEFLIYFQGNSAPDKSGLPSDRFSAERTGGSVSTLTIQRTQQEDSAVYLCASSLLSGNTGELFFGEGSRLTVL.

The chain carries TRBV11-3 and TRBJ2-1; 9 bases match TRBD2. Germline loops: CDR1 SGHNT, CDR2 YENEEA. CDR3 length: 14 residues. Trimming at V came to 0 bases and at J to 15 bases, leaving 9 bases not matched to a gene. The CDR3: CASSLETAGGPLFF. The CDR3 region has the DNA TGTGCCAGCAGCTTAGAGACGGCGGGAGGGCCGCTGTTCTTC.

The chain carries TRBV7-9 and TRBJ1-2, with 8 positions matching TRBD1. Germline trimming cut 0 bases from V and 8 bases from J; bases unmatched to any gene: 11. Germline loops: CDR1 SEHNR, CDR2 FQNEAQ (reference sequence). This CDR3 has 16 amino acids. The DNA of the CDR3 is TGTGCCAGCAGCTTAGCAGGGACAGGCCTCACCAACGGCTACACCTTC. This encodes CASSLAGTGLTNGYTF.

The CDR3 loop is CASQKLRSSYEQYF. The CDR3 DNA sequence: TGTGCCAGCCAAAAACTTCGGAGCTCCTACGAGCAGTACTTC. The V call is TRBV6-6, the J call TRBJ2-7; D remains ambiguous. The germline V and J ends were trimmed by 8 bases and 0 bases, with 14 bases remaining between them. CDR3 size: 14 residues. In germline, CDR1 is MNHNY, CDR2 SVGAGI (reference sequence).

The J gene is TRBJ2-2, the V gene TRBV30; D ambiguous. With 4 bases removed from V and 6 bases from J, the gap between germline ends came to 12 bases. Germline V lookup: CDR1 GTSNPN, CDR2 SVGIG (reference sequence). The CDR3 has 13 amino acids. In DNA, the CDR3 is TGTGCCTGGAAGCCCCGATCCGCCGGGGAGCTGTTTTTT. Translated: CAWKPRSAGELFF.

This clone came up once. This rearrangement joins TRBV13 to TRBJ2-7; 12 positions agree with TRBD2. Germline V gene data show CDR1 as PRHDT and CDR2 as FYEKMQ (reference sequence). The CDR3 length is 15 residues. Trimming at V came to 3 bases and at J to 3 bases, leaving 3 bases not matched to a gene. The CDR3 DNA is TGTGCCAGCAGCTTTTGGACTAGCGGGGACTACGAGCAGTACTTC. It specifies CASSFWTSGDYEQYF.